This T cell receptor beta chain was obtained from a study of cytomegalovirus exposure and HLA in healthy donors. Study-wide background: In terms of ancestry, the Caucasian-associated cluster contained 75% to 85% of the 300 to 400 genotyped donors.

The germline V gene encodes CDR1 SGHTA and CDR2 FQGNSA. The CDR3 length is 15 residues. V shed 5 bases and J 0 bases; nucleotides not matched to a gene: 2. Findings and caveats of the study: The classifier reportedly diagnosed cytomegalovirus status with high sensitivity and specificity. For most subjects, TCR beta sequences were reported to predict HLA-A and HLA-B alleles with accuracy. Only CMV serostatus was available as immune exposure information.

As concerns this clone: The antigen remains unidentified.

In the PCR, 60 Vbeta and 13 Jbeta primers were used. TCRdb's copy holds only in-frame clones and misses some; the assay was immunoSEQ multiplex PCR. The sample data list roughly 43,000 clones. This sequence originates from a woman aged 40 to 55 in good health and CMV-seronegative. The material sequenced was PBMCs. V and J are TRBV7-2 and TRBJ2-1; TRBD2 matches 9 bases. CDR3 loop: CASSPSGTSYNEQFF. The CDR3 coding sequence is TGTGCCAGCAGCCCTAGCGGGACCTCCTACAATGAGCAGTTCTTC.